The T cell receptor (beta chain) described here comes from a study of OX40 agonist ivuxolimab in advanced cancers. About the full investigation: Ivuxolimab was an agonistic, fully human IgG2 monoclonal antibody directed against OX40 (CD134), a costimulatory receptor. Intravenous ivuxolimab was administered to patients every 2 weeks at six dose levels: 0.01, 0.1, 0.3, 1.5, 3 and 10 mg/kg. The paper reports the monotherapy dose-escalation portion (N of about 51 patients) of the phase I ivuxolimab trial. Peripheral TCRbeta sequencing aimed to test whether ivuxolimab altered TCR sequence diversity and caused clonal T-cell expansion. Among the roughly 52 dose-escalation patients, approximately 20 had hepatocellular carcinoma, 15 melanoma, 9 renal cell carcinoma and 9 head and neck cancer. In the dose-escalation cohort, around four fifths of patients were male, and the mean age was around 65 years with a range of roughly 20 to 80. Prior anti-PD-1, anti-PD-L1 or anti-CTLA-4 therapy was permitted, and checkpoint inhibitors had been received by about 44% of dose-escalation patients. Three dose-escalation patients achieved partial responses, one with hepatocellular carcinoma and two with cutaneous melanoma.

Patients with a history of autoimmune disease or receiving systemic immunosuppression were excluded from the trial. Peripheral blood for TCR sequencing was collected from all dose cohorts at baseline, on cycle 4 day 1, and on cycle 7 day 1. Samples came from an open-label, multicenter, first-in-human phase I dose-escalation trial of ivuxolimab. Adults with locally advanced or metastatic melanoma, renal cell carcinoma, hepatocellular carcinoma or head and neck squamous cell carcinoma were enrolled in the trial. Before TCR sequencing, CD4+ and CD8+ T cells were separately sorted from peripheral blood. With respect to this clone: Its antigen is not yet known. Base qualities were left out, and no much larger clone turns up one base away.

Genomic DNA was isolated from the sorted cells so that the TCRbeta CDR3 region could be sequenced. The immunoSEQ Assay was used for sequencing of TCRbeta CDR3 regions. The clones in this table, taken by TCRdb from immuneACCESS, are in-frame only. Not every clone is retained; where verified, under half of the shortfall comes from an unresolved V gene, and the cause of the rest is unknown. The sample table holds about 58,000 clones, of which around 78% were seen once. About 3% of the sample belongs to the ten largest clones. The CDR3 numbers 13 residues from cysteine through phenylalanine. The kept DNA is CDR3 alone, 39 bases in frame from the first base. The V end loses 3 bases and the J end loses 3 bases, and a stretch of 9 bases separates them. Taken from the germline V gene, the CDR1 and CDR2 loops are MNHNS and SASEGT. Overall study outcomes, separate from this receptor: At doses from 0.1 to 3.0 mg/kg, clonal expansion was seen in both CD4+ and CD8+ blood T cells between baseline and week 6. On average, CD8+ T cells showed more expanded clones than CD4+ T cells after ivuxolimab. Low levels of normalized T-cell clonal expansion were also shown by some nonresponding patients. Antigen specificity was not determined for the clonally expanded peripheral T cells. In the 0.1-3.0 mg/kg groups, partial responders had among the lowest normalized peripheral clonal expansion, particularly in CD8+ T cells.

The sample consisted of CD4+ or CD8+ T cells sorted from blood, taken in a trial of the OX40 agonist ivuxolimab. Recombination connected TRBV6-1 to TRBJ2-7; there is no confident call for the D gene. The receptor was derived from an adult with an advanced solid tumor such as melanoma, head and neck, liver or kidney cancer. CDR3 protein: CASSDPALYEQYF. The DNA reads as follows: TGTGCCAGCAGTGACCCAGCTCTCTACGAGCAGTACTTC.